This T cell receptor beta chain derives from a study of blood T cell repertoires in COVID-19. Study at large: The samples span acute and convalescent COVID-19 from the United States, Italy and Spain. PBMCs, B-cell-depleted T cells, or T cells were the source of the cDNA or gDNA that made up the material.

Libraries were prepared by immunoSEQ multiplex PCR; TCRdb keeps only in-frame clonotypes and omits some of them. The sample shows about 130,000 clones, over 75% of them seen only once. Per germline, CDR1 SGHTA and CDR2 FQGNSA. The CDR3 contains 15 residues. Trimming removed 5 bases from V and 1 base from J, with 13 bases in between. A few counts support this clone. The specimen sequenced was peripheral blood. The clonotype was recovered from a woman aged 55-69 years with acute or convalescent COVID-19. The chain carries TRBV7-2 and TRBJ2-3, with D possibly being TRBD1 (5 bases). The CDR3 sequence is CASSPDSLGTDTQYF. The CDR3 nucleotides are TGTGCCAGCAGCCCCGACAGTTTAGGCACAGATACGCAGTATTTT.